This T cell receptor (beta chain) was captured by sequencing in a study of cytomegalovirus exposure and HLA in healthy donors. Study summary: The roughly 120 million unique TCR beta sequences, from about 190 million T cells, were found by an earlier analysis.

Trimming took 0 bases from V and 5 from J; bases not matched to a gene: 5. The CDR3 covers 15 residues. Germline V gene lookup returns CDR1 SGHRS and CDR2 YFSETQ. The table lists this clone with a few counts. Both 60 Vbeta primers and 13 Jbeta primers went into the PCR. The data were produced by immunoSEQ multiplex PCR, yet TCRdb's version contains in-frame clones alone and is incomplete. The table includes roughly 120,000 clones, about 8.5% detected once. The sample was PBMCs. The receptor comes from a middle-aged man in good health and CMV-seronegative. The J gene is TRBJ2-5, the V gene TRBV5-1, with 9 bases that match TRBD2. CDR3 in amino acids: CASSLVRRGGETQYF. DNA for the CDR3: TGCGCCAGCAGCTTGGTGAGGCGGGGGGGGGAGACCCAGTACTTC.